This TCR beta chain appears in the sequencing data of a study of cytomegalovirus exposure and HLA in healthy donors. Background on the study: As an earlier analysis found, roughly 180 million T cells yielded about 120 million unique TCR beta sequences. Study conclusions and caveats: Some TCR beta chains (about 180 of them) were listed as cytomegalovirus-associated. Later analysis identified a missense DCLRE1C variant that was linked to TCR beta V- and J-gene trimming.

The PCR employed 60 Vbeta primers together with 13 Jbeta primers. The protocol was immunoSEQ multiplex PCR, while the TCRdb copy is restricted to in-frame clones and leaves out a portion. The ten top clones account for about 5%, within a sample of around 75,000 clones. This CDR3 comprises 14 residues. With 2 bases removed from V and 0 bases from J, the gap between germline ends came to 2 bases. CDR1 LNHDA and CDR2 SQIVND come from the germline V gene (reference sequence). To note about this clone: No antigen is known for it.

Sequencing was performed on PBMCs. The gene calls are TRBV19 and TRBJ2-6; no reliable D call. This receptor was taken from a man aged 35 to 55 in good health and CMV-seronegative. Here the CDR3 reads CASSILSGANVLTF. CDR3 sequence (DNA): TGTGCCAGTAGTATACTCTCTGGGGCCAACGTCCTGACTTTC.